This record concerns one T cell receptor (beta chain) sequence. Its antigen remains unidentified. This sample is drawn from a study of CD8+ T cells in alopecia areata. Reverse transcription of extracted RNA yielded cDNA, which provided the sequencing template. Using immunoSEQ multiplex PCR, the repertoire was profiled, and TCRdb retains in-frame clones only, with some absent. The sample records fewer than 7,500 clones, around 60% being singletons. Germline CDR1 LNHDA, CDR2 SQIVND (reference sequence). V lost 7 bases to trimming and J lost 5 bases, with 12 bases between them. The CDR3 covers 12 residues. Study-wide findings and caveats: Researchers report lesional scalp, most notably alopecia totalis/universalis, outstripped normal scalp in clonality. Sequences from scalp samples also cover resident alphabeta T cells of normal skin.

Samples from alopecia areata patients were lesional scalp punch biopsies and peripheral blood. This receptor was identified in a human donor with alopecia areata. V and J are TRBV19 and TRBJ2-7; D may match TRBD1 or TRBD2 (5 bases each). This material consisted of skin, taken at week 0. The CDR3 is CASKGPLDEQYF. The CDR3 bases are TGTGCCAGTAAGGGACCACTGGACGAGCAGTACTTC.